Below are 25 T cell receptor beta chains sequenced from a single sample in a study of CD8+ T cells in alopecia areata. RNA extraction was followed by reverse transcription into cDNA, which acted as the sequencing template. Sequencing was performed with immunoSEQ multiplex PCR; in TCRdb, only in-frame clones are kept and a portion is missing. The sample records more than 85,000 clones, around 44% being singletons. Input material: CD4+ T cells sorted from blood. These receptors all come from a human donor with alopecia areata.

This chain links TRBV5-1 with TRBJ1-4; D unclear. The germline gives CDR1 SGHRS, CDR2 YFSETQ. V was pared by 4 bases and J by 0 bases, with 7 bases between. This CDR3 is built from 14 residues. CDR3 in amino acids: CASSISATNEKLFF. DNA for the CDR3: TGCGCCAGCAGCATAAGTGCAACTAATGAAAAACTGTTTTTT.

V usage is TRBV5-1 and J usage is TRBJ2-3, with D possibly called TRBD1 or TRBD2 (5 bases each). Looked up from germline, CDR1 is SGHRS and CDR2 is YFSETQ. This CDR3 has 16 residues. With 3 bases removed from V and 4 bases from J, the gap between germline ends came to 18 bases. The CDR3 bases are TGCGCCAGCAGCTCCCTACTCACCCGGGGCGCAGATACGCAGTATTTT. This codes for CASSSLLTRGADTQYF.

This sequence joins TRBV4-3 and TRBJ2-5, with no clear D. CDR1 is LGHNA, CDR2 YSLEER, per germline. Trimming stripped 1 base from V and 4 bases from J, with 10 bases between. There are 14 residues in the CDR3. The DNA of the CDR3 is TGCGCCAGCAGCCAAGTGGTAGGGCGAGAGACCCAGTACTTC. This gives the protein CASSQVVGRETQYF.

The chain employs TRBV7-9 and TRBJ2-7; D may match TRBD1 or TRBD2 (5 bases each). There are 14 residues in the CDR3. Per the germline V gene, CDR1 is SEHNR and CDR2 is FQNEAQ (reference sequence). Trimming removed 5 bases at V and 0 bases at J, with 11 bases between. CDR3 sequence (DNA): TGTGCCAGCAGCGAGGGACCAACCTCCTACGAGCAGTACTTC. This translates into CASSEGPTSYEQYF.

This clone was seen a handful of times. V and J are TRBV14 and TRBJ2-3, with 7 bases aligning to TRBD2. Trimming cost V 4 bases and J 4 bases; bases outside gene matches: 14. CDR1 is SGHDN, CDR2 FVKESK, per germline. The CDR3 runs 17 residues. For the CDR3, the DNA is TGTGCCAGCAGCCCATCTTTCAAGCTAGCGGTACCAGATACGCAGTATTTT. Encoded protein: CASSPSFKLAVPDTQYF.

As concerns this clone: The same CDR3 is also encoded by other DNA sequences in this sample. DNA for the CDR3: TGTGCCTGGAGTGTACGGGGAGATACGCAGTATTTT. Its protein is CAWSVRGDTQYF. The chain joins TRBV30 to TRBJ2-3; a possible D gene is TRBD2 (5 bases). The V and J ends lost 0 bases and 5 bases respectively, with 6 bases between them. The CDR3 contains 12 residues. Germline-derived CDR1 and CDR2 are GTSNPN and SVGIG (reference sequence).

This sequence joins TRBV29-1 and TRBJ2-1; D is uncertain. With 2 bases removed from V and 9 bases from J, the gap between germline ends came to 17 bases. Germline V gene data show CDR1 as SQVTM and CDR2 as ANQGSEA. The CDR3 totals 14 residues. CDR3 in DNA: TGCAGCGTTGAATCCTCTGGGTCCCCGGGTGAGCAGTTCTTC. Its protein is CSVESSGSPGEQFF.

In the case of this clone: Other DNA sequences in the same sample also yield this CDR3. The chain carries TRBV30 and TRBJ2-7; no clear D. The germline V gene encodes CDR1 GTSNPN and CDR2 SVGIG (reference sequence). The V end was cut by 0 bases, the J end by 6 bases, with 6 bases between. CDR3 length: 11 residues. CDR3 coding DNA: TGTGCCTGGAGTGTAGGCGGCGAGCAGTACTTC. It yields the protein CAWSVGGEQYF.

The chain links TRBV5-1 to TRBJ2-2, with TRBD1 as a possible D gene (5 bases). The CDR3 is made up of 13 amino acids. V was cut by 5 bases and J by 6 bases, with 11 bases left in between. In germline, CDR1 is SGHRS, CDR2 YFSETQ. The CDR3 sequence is CASRTDNSGELFF. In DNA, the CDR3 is TGCGCCAGCAGAACGGACAATTCCGGGGAGCTGTTTTTT.

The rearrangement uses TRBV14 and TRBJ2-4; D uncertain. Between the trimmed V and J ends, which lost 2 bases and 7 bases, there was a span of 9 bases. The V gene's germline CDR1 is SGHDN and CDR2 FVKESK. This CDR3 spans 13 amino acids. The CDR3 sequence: CASSQSVSNIQYF. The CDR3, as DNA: TGTGCCAGCAGCCAAAGTGTTAGTAACATTCAGTACTTC.

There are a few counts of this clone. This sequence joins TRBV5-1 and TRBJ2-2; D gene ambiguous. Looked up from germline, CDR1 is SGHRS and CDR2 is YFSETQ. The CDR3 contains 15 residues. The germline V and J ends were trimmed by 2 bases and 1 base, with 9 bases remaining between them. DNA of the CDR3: TGCGCCAGCAGCTTCCGTTCCGGGAACACCGGGGAGCTGTTTTTT. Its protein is CASSFRSGNTGELFF.

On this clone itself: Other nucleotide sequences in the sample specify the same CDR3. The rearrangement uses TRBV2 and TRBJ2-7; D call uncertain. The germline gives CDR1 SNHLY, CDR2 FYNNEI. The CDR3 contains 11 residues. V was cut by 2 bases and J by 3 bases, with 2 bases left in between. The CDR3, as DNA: TGTGCCAGCAGTGAACGCTACGAGCAGTACTTC. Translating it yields CASSERYEQYF. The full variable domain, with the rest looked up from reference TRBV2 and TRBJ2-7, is EPEVTQTPSHQVTQMGQEVILRCVPISNHLYFYWYRQILGQKVEFLVSFYNNEISEKSEIFDDQFSVERPDGSNFTLKIRSTKLEDSAMYFCASSERYEQYFGPGTRLTVT.

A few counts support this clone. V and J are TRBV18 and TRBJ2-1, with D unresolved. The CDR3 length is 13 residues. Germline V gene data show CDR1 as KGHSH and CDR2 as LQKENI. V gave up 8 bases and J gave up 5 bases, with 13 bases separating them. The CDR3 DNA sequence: TGTGCCAGCGTAATGGGTCAGGACAATGAGCAGTTCTTC. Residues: CASVMGQDNEQFF.

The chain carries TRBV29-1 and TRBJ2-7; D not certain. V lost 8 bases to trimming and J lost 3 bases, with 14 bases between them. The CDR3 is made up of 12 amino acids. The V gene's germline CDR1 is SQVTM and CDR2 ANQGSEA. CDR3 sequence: CSSIKELYEQYF. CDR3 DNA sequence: TGCAGCTCTATTAAGGAGCTCTACGAGCAGTACTTC.

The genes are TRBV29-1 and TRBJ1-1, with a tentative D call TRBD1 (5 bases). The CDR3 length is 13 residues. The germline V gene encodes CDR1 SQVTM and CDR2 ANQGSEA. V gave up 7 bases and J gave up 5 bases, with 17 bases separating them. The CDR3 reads CSAPLTGGTEAFF. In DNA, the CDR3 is TGCAGCGCTCCCTTGACTGGGGGGACTGAAGCTTTCTTT.

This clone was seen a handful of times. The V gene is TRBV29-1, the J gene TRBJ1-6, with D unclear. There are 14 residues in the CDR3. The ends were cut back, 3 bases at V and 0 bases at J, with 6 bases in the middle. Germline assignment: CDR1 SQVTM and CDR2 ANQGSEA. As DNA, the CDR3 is TGCAGCGTTGACGGGAGCTCCTATAATTCACCCCTCCACTTT. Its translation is CSVDGSSYNSPLHF.

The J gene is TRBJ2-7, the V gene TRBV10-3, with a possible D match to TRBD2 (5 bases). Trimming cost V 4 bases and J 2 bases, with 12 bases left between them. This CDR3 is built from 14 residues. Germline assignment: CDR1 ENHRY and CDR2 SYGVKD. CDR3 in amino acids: CAISAGIGAYEQYF. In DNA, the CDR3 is TGTGCCATCAGTGCCGGCATCGGGGCCTACGAGCAGTACTTC.

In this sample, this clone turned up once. The CDR3 region has the DNA TGCAGCGTTGTGGTAGCGGGGGCCGGGACAGATACGCAGTATTTT. This encodes CSVVVAGAGTDTQYF. The rearrangement uses TRBV29-1 and TRBJ2-3; 9 bases match TRBD2. Germline CDR1 and CDR2: SQVTM and ANQGSEA. The V gene end was trimmed by 4 bases and the J gene end by 3 bases; junction bases not matched to a gene: 8. The CDR3 has 15 amino acids.

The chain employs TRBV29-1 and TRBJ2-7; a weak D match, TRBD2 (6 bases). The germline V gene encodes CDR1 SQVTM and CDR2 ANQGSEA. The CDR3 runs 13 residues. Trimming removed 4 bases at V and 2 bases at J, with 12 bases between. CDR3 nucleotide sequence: TGCAGCGTTGGAATAGCGGCTACCTACGAGCAGTACTTC. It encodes CSVGIAATYEQYF.

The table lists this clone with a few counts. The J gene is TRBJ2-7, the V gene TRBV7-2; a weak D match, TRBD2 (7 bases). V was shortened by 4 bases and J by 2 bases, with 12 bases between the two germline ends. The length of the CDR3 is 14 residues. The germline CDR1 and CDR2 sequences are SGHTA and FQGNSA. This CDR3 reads CASSSRGRTYEQYF. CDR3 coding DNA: TGTGCCAGCAGCTCGCGGGGGCGCACCTACGAGCAGTACTTC.

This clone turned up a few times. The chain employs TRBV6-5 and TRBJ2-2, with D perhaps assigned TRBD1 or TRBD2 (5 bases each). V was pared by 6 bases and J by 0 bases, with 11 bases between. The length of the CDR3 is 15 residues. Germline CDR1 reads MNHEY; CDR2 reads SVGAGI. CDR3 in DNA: TGTGCCAGCAGCCCCTGGGACGCGAACACCGGGGAGCTGTTTTTT. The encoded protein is CASSPWDANTGELFF.

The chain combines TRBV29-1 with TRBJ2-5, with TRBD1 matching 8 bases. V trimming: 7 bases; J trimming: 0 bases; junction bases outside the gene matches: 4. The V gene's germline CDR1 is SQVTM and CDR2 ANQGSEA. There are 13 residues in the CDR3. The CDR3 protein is CSGRTGYQETQYF. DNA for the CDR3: TGCAGCGGCCGGACAGGGTACCAAGAGACCCAGTACTTC.

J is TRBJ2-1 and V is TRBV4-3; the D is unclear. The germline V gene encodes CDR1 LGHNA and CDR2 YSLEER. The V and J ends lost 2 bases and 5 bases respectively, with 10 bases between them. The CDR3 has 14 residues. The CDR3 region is CASSQSTGHNEQFF. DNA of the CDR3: TGCGCCAGCAGCCAATCGACCGGCCACAATGAGCAGTTCTTC.

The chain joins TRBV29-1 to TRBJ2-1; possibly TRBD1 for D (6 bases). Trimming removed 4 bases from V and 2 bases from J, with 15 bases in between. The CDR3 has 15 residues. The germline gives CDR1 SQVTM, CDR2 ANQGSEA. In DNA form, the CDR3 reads TGCAGCGTTGCCTCGACAGGTCAGACCTACAATGAGCAGTTCTTC. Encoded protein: CSVASTGQTYNEQFF.

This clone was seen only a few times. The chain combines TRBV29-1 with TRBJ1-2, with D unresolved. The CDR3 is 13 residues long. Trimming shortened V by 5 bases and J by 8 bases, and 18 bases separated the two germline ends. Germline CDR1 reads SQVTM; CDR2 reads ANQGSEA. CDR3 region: CSVQSEAFQGYTF. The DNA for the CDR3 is TGCAGCGTTCAAAGTGAGGCCTTCCAGGGCTACACCTTC. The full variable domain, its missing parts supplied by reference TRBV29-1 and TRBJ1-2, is SAVISQKPSRDICQRGTSLTIQCQVDSQVTMMFWYRQQPGQSLTLIATANQGSEATYESGFVIDKFPISRPNLTFSTLTVSNMSPEDSSIYLCSVQSEAFQGYTFGSGTRLTVV.